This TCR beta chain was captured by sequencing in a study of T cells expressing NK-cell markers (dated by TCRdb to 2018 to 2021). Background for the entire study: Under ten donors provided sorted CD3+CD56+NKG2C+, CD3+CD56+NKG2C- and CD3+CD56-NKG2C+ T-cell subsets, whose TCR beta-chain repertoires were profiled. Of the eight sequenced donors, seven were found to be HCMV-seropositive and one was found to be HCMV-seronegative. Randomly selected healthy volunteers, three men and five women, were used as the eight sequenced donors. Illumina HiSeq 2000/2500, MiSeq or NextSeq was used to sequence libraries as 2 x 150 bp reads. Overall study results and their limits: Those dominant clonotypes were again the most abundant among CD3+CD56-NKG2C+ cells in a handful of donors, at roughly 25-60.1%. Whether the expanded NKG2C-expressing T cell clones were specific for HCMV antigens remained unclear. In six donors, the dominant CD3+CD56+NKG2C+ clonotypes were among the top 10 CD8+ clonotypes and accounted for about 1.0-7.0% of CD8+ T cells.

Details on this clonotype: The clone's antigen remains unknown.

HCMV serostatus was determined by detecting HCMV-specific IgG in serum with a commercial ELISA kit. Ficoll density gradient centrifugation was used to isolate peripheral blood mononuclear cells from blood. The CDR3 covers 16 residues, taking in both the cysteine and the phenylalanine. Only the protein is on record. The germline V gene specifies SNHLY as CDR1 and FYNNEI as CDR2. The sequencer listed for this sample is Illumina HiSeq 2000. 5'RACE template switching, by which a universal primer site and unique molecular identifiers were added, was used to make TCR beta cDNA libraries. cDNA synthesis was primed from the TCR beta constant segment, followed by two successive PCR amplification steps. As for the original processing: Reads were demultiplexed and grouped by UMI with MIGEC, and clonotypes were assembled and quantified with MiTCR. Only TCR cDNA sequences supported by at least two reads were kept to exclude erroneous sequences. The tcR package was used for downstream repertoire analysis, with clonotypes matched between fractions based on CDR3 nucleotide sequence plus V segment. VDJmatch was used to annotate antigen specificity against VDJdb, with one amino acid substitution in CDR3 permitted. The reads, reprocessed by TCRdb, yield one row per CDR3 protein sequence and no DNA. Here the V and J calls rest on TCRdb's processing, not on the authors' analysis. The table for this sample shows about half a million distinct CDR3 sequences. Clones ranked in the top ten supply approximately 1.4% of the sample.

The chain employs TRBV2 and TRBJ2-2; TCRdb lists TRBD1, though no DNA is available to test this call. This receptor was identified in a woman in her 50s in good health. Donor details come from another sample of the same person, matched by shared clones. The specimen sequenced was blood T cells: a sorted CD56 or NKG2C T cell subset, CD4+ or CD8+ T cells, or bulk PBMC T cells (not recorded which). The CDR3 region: CASSEVGRSYTGELFF.